This entry is about one T cell receptor beta chain. The antigen is unknown. TCRdb passed the 5' RACE reads through MiXCR, listing each CDR3 protein once. The sample comprises hundreds of thousands of distinct CDR3 sequences, under 25% of which are singletons, and approximately 14% rests with the top ten. This record comes from a study of T cells after yellow fever vaccination. V shed 5 bases, J shed 4 bases, and the junction held 7 bases outside the gene matches. There are 15 residues in the CDR3. CDR1 is MDHEN and CDR2 is SYDVKM in the germline V gene. Findings and limits, study-wide: Weaker overall was a secondary response that nonetheless peaked faster, on day 5 versus 15. Repertoires obtained by FACS sorting could include abundant clonotypes that entered as contaminants from the bulk population.

Sequences were derived from PBMCs, sampled 15 days after the yellow fever booster vaccination. The chain combines TRBV28 with TRBJ2-1; 8 nucleotides line up with TRBD2. This sequence was found in a man younger than 45 who received the YFV17D yellow fever vaccine. DNA for the CDR3: TGTGCCAGCAGTGCTCTAGCGGGCCTATACAATGAGCAGTTCTTC. Amino acids: CASSALAGLYNEQFF.